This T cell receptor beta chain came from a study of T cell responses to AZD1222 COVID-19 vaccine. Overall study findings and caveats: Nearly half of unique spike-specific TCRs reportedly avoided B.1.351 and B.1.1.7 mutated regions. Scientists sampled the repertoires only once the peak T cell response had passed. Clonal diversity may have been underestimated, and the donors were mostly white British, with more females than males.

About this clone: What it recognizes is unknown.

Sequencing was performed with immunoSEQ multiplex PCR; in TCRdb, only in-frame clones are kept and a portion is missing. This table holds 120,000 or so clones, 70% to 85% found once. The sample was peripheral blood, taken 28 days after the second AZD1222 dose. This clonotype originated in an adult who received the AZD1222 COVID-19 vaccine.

The CDR3 spells CATTRQGERTEAFF. The CDR3 DNA is TGTGCCACCACTAGACAGGGGGAACGGACTGAAGCTTTCTTT. The genes are TRBV10-3 and TRBJ1-1, with 9 bases identical to TRBD1. The CDR3 loop spans 14 amino acids. V shed 10 bases and J 5 bases; nucleotides not matched to a gene: 11. The germline V gene has CDR1 ENHRY and CDR2 SYGVKD.